Listed here are 18 T cell receptor beta chains from one sample, sequenced in a study of CD8 T cells in Susac syndrome. RNA, at about 0.5 to 1 ug, was reverse transcribed with random hexamers. Each CDR3 protein gets one entry after TCRdb re-called the immunoSEQ multiplex PCR reads with MiXCR. Of 140,000 to 150,000 distinct CDR3 sequences in the sample, approximately 95% were seen once. The specimen was CD4+ T cells from PBMCs. The receptors here all came from a human donor in good health.

This clonotype has just one count. This chain links TRBV2 with TRBJ2-1, with a tentative D call TRBD2 (6 bases). V shed 6 bases and J shed 0 bases, with 6 bases lying between them. CDR3 length: 13 amino acids. Germline CDR1 reads SNHLY; CDR2 reads FYNNEI. The CDR3 loop is CASRTSSYNEQFF. The CDR3 DNA reads TGTGCCAGCAGGACTAGCTCCTACAATGAGCAGTTCTTC.

The rearrangement joins TRBV7-3 to TRBJ2-1, with D hard to call. The V end was cut by 2 bases, the J end by 5 bases, with 10 bases between. This CDR3 contains 14 residues. Germline loops: CDR1 SGHTA, CDR2 FQGTGA. The CDR3 sequence is CASSLAKINNEQFF. The CDR3 DNA sequence: TGTGCCAGCAGCTTAGCCAAAATAAACAATGAGCAGTTCTTC.

The rearrangement uses TRBV18 and TRBJ1-2, with D maybe TRBD1 (5 bases). This CDR3 has 15 residues. Deletions cut 4 bases from V and 6 bases from J, with 18 bases between. The germline V gene encodes CDR1 KGHSH and CDR2 LQKENI. The CDR3 DNA reads as TGTGCCAGCTCACGGGGACTGACGGCGGGGGATGGCTACACCTTC. Encoded protein: CASSRGLTAGDGYTF.

The rearrangement uses TRBV12-3 or TRBV12-4 and TRBJ2-7, with D possibly matching TRBD1 (5 bases). V lost 3 bases and J 4 bases, leaving 10 bases between the germline ends. CDR3 size: 13 residues. This CDR3 reads CASSFETEYEQYF. The CDR3 DNA reads TGTGCCAGCAGTTTTGAGACAGAGTACGAGCAGTACTTC.

DNA for the CDR3: TGTGCCAGCAGCCACATCAGAGGGGCTTTCTTT. Translation: CASSHIRGAFF. The V and J genes are TRBV6-1 and TRBJ1-1; D remains unclear. V lost 6 bases and J lost 11, with 13 bases in between. This CDR3 spans 11 amino acids. Germline lookup yields CDR1 MNHNS and CDR2 SASEGT.

The chain links TRBV28 to TRBJ1-2, with 7 nucleotides matching TRBD1. Germline CDR1 reads MDHEN; CDR2 reads SYDVKM. V was clipped by 5 bases and J by 4 bases; unmatched bases: 10. The CDR3 is 15 amino acids. The CDR3 coding sequence is TGTGCCAGCAGTATCCGGACAGGATCGTTCTATGGCTACACCTTC. It encodes CASSIRTGSFYGYTF.

The chain carries TRBV30 and TRBJ1-5; possibly TRBD1 for D (5 bases). The V gene's germline CDR1 is GTSNPN and CDR2 SVGIG (reference sequence). CDR3 size: 16 residues. V was cut by 1 base and J by 10 bases, with 23 bases left in between. The CDR3 spells CAWSGEGATRIEPQHF. CDR3 DNA sequence: TGTGCCTGGAGTGGCGAAGGGGCTACCCGAATTGAACCCCAGCATTTT.

This clonotype was found once. CDR3 region: CAWSVSGIGELFF. The CDR3 DNA follows: TGTGCCTGGAGTGTTTCGGGAATCGGGGAGCTGTTTTTT. The rearrangement uses TRBV30 and TRBJ2-2; D might be TRBD2 (5 bases). V was trimmed by 0 bases and J by 7 bases, leaving 9 bases between them. CDR1 GTSNPN and CDR2 SVGIG come from the germline V gene (reference sequence). The CDR3 extends over 13 amino acids.

This clonotype occurred a few times. The chain uses TRBV6-5 and TRBJ1-2; perhaps TRBD1 as D (6 bases). Per the germline V gene, CDR1 is MNHEY and CDR2 is SVGAGI. The V gene lost 2 bases and the J gene lost 7 bases, with 11 bases spanning the gap. The CDR3 consists of 13 residues. The CDR3 region has the DNA TGTGCCAGCAGTTACCCACAGGGTTCTGGCTACACCTTC. This gives the protein CASSYPQGSGYTF.

The chain employs TRBV5-1 and TRBJ2-2; D is ambiguous. This CDR3 has 16 residues. Germline assignment: CDR1 SGHRS and CDR2 YFSETQ. V was cut by 0 bases and J by 8 bases, with 17 bases left in between. This CDR3 reads CASSLEADPYGGELFF. CDR3 sequence (DNA): TGCGCCAGCAGCTTGGAGGCGGACCCATATGGGGGGGAGCTGTTTTTT.

The chain has TRBV19 and TRBJ1-2; TRBD1 might be the D (6 bases). V was trimmed by 6 bases and J by 7 bases, leaving 18 bases between them. From germline, CDR1 is LNHDA and CDR2 SQIVND (reference sequence). There are 14 residues in the CDR3. The CDR3 is CASRGALWNGGYTF. CDR3 in DNA: TGTGCCAGTAGGGGGGCTCTTTGGAATGGTGGCTACACCTTC.

This chain uses TRBV29-1 with TRBJ2-3; D possibly corresponds to TRBD2 (6 bases). Germline assignment: CDR1 SQVTM and CDR2 ANQGSEA. The CDR3 runs to 12 residues. Trimming left V 3 bases short and J 3 bases short, with 7 bases between. The CDR3 loop is CSVEGRTDTQYF. The CDR3 nucleotides are TGCAGCGTTGAGGGGAGGACAGATACGCAGTATTTT.

The chain is built from TRBV25-1 and TRBJ2-2; the D call may be TRBD1 or TRBD2 (5 bases each). Per the germline V gene, CDR1 is MGHDK and CDR2 is SYGVNS. There are 13 residues in the CDR3. V lost 6 bases, J lost 4 bases, and 9 bases lay in between. The CDR3 reads CASRGEFTGELFF. As DNA, the CDR3 is TGTGCCAGCAGAGGGGAGTTCACCGGGGAGCTGTTTTTT.

The chain is built from TRBV5-4 and TRBJ2-2; D gene ambiguous. Germline CDR1 reads SGHNT; CDR2 reads YYREEE (reference sequence). The CDR3 length is 14 residues. The germline V and J ends were trimmed by 0 bases and 7 bases, with 10 bases remaining between them. CDR3 coding DNA: TGTGCCAGCAGCTTGGCTGATGAGTTCGGGGAGCTGTTTTTT. Protein product: CASSLADEFGELFF.

This clonotype was seen just once. This sequence joins TRBV7-9 and TRBJ1-1; D remains ambiguous. CDR1 SEHNR and CDR2 FQNEAQ come from the germline V gene (reference sequence). This CDR3 comprises 13 residues. V dropped 1 base and J dropped 7 bases, with 10 bases sitting between them. CDR3 sequence reads: CASSLVGPGEAFF. The CDR3 DNA is TGTGCCAGCAGCTTAGTTGGCCCGGGTGAAGCTTTCTTT. Full variable domain (missing parts from reference TRBV7-9 and TRBJ1-1): DTGVSQNPRHKITKRGQNVTFRCDPISEHNRLYWYRQTLGQGPEFLTYFQNEAQLEKSRLLSDRFSAERPKGSFSTLEIQRTEQGDSAMYLCASSLVGPGEAFFGQGTRLTVV.

The chain has TRBV20-1 and TRBJ2-5, with 8 bases aligning to TRBD2. Germline V gene data show CDR1 as DFQATT and CDR2 as SNEGSKA (reference sequence). The CDR3 covers 18 residues. V lost 1 base, J lost 2 bases, and 15 bases stayed unmatched. CDR3 protein: CSARGGGGREGKQETQYF. CDR3 nucleotides: TGCAGTGCTAGAGGAGGGGGTGGCCGGGAGGGGAAGCAAGAGACCCAGTACTTC.

This chain connects TRBV4-2 to TRBJ2-1, with D uncertain. Per the germline V gene, CDR1 is LGHNA and CDR2 is YNFKEQ. This CDR3 comprises 14 residues. Between the trimmed V and J ends, which lost 0 bases and 8 bases, there was a span of 11 bases. The CDR3 nucleotides read TGTGCCAGCAGCCAAGAAGGTAGAGGTCATGAGCAGTTCTTC. This translates into CASSQEGRGHEQFF.

The chain links TRBV10-2 to TRBJ2-1; 9 positions agree with TRBD2. Looked up from germline, CDR1 is WSHSY and CDR2 is SAAADI. CDR3 length: 14 residues. After removal of 5 bases from V and 3 bases from J, the junction contained 2 bases not matched to a gene. As DNA, the CDR3 is TGCGCCAGCAGTAGGCGGGAGGGCTACAATGAGCAGTTCTTC. The encoded protein is CASSRREGYNEQFF.